This TCR beta chain was obtained from a study of T cells after yellow fever vaccination. This clonotype occurred many times. J was trimmed by 7 bases and V by 4 bases; bases with no gene match: 7. This CDR3 contains 14 residues. Per the germline V gene, CDR1 is LGHDT and CDR2 is YNNKEL (reference sequence). TCRdb fed the 5' RACE reads into MiXCR, producing one record per CDR3 protein. Of about 68,000 distinct CDR3 sequences in the sample, approximately 7% are singletons; the top ten hold 37%. The chain is built from TRBV3-1 and TRBJ2-1; TRBD2 matches 7 bases. This TCR was sampled from a man aged 18 to 29 who received the YFV17D yellow fever vaccine. The source was CD8+ T cells sorted from PBMCs, collected 45 days after the first yellow fever vaccination. The CDR3 nucleotides are TGTGCCAGCAGCCCGGGATGGGAGGGTAATGAGCAGTTCTTC. This gives the protein CASSPGWEGNEQFF.